The next 30 T cell receptor beta chains were all read from a single sample in a study of T-cell reconstitution after alpha-beta-depleted transplantation in children. A library of TCRbeta sequences, prepared with unique molecular identifiers, was generated. TCRdb redid the calling of the PCR reads with MiXCR, one entry per CDR3 protein. The table lists approximately 400,000 distinct CDR3 sequences, under 20% of them singletons. The specimen comprised PBMCs, mostly from graft donor cells, sampled 360 days after TCRalphabeta/CD19-depleted stem cell transplant. The source of these receptors is a boy in the first two years of life who had a stem cell transplant for Wiskott-Aldrich syndrome, so the T cells may come from the graft donor.

This clonotype was seen more than once but under ten times. The rearrangement links TRBV24-1 to TRBJ2-3; D might be TRBD2 (5 bases). This CDR3 contains 14 residues. Germline CDR1 reads KGHDR; CDR2 reads SFDVKD. Between the trimmed V and J ends, which lost 2 bases and 8 bases, there was a span of 13 bases. The CDR3 spells CATSDSPSFSTQYF. The CDR3 nucleotides read TGTGCCACCAGTGATTCCCCTAGCTTCAGTACGCAGTATTTT.

V usage is TRBV24-1 and J usage is TRBJ1-1; TRBD1 might be the D (6 bases). V lost 4 bases and J 10 bases, leaving 12 bases between the germline ends. Germline V lookup: CDR1 KGHDR, CDR2 SFDVKD. This CDR3 spans 12 amino acids. This CDR3 reads CATSDGGRRAFF. The CDR3 DNA follows: TGTGCCACCAGTGACGGGGGCCGAAGAGCTTTCTTT.

The CDR3, as DNA: TGTGCCAGCAGTTGGTACAGGGAGGGGACGTACAATGAGCAGTTCTTC. This encodes CASSWYREGTYNEQFF. The chain employs TRBV6-2 or TRBV6-3 and TRBJ2-1, with a tentative D call TRBD2 (7 bases). Trimming left V 4 bases short and J 4 bases short, with 17 bases between. Germline V gene sequence: CDR1 MNHEY, CDR2 SVGEGT. This CDR3 has 16 residues.

This clonotype has only a few counts. V is TRBV4-1 and J is TRBJ2-1, with 9 bases aligning to TRBD1. This CDR3 is built from 18 residues. V lost 2 bases to trimming and J lost 2 bases; unmatched junction nucleotides: 10. Per the germline V gene, CDR1 is MGHRA and CDR2 is YSYEKL. The CDR3 DNA follows: TGCGCCAGCAGCCAAAGAGGTCCTACAGGGGGCCCCTACAATGAGCAGTTCTTC. Amino acid sequence: CASSQRGPTGGPYNEQFF.

V usage is TRBV29-1 and J usage is TRBJ2-1; 7 bases agree with TRBD2. J gave up 1 base and V 4 bases, and 10 bases lay outside the gene matches. The CDR3 sequence is 16 residues long. The germline gives CDR1 SQVTM, CDR2 ANQGSEA. The DNA for the CDR3 is TGCAGCGTTGTCTCGGGCGGGAGTAGGTCCTACAATGAGCAGTTCTTC. Translated: CSVVSGGSRSYNEQFF.

This clonotype was observed a few times. The V and J genes are TRBV13 and TRBJ2-1, with 7 bases fitting TRBD1. Germline CDR1 and CDR2: PRHDT and FYEKMQ (reference sequence). V lost 5 bases to trimming and J lost 2 bases; unmatched junction nucleotides: 6. The CDR3 runs to 15 residues. CDR3 in amino acids: CASSMDRLAYNEQFF. The CDR3 region has the DNA TGTGCCAGCAGCATGGACAGGCTCGCCTACAATGAGCAGTTCTTC.

The chain uses TRBV5-6 and TRBJ2-1; 8 nucleotides agree with TRBD2. Trimming took 1 base from V and 4 from J; bases not matched to a gene: 4. The CDR3 sequence is 15 residues long. Germline loops: CDR1 SGHDT, CDR2 YYEEEE. The DNA of the CDR3 is TGTGCCAGCAGCTTGTTTGCGGGAGGTTACAATGAGCAGTTCTTC. Protein: CASSLFAGGYNEQFF.

J is TRBJ2-7 and V is TRBV7-2, with D tentatively TRBD2 (7 bases). CDR1 is SGHTA and CDR2 is FQGNSA in the germline V gene. CDR3 size: 15 residues. Trimming stripped 0 bases from V and 3 bases from J, with 12 bases between. The CDR3, as DNA: TGTGCCAGCAGCTTAGCCGGGGGGCGGGACTACGAGCAGTACTTC. This translates into CASSLAGGRDYEQYF.

Only a few counts were recorded for this clonotype. The V gene is TRBV6-1, the J gene TRBJ2-7, with TRBD1 as a possible D gene (6 bases). The CDR3 runs 12 residues. Deletions cut 6 bases from V and 2 bases from J, with 8 bases between. Germline loops: CDR1 MNHNS, CDR2 SASEGT. CDR3 bases: TGTGCCAGCAGCCGACAGGCCTACGAGCAGTACTTC. This encodes CASSRQAYEQYF.

This clonotype has only a few counts. The chain links TRBV28 to TRBJ2-7; 7 nucleotides match TRBD1. With V trimmed by 4 bases and J by 3 bases, 12 bases remained unmatched. CDR1 MDHEN and CDR2 SYDVKM come from the germline V gene. The CDR3 length is 16 residues. The CDR3 nucleotides read TGTGCCAGCAGTTCTCCTAGGGGGCAGGGGAACTACGAGCAGTACTTC. It encodes CASSSPRGQGNYEQYF.

CDR3 bases: TGTGCCAGCAGTGTAACAGGATCCCCCGGGGAGCTGTTTTTT. This gives the protein CASSVTGSPGELFF. The chain combines TRBV6-1 with TRBJ2-2; D possibly corresponds to TRBD1 (5 bases). Trimming pared 4 bases from V and 6 bases from J, leaving 12 bases between. CDR3 length equals 14 residues. Germline V gene data show CDR1 as MNHNS and CDR2 as SASEGT.

Only a few counts were recorded for this clonotype. The V call is TRBV20-1, the J call TRBJ2-7; 8 bases match TRBD1. The J segment lost 0 bases and the V segment lost 4 bases, leaving 5 bases of the junction unmatched. In germline, CDR1 is DFQATT, CDR2 SNEGSKA (reference sequence). The CDR3 has 14 amino acids. The CDR3 DNA is TGCAGTGCTATAACAGGGGGTCCCTCCTACGAGCAGTACTTC. Amino acid sequence: CSAITGGPSYEQYF.

The chain links TRBV7-8 to TRBJ2-3; the D is unclear. CDR1 is SGHVS, CDR2 FQNEAQ, per germline. CDR3 size: 15 residues. V gave up 5 bases and J gave up 2 bases, with 14 bases separating them. CDR3 sequence reads: CASSPRHSNTDTQYF. In nucleotides, the CDR3 is TGTGCCAGCAGCCCGAGACATTCTAACACAGATACGCAGTATTTT.

V is TRBV29-1 and J is TRBJ2-3, with TRBD2 identical over 10 bases. J was trimmed by 2 bases and V by 3 bases; bases with no gene match: 14. The germline gives CDR1 SQVTM, CDR2 ANQGSEA. CDR3 length equals 18 residues. The CDR3: CSVESPLASGGFTDTQYF. The CDR3 DNA sequence: TGCAGCGTTGAGTCTCCCCTGGCTAGCGGGGGATTCACAGATACGCAGTATTTT.

This clonotype turned up a few times. This chain uses TRBV28 with TRBJ1-2; D is undetermined. Trimming took 1 base from V and 7 from J, leaving 7 bases between them. Germline loops: CDR1 MDHEN, CDR2 SYDVKM. This CDR3 is built from 12 residues. DNA of the CDR3: TGTGCCAGCAGTTTATTTGGGTTTGGCTACACCTTC. Its protein is CASSLFGFGYTF.

This clonotype was picked up a small number of times. This sequence joins TRBV5-1 and TRBJ2-1, with a possible D match to TRBD2 (6 bases). The V end lost 0 bases, the J end lost 7 bases, and 14 bases lay between the germline ends. CDR1 and CDR2 from the germline V gene are SGHRS and YFSETQ. The CDR3 covers 15 residues. The CDR3 loop is CASSLVAGKWNEQFF. The CDR3 nucleotides read TGCGCCAGCAGCTTGGTTGCGGGGAAATGGAATGAGCAGTTCTTC.

This clonotype has only one observation. This chain connects TRBV7-9 to TRBJ2-5; TRBD2 matches at 14 bases. The junction had 5 bases not matched to a gene; V was cut back by 0 bases and J by 5 bases. The CDR3 sequence is 17 residues long. The germline gives CDR1 SEHNR, CDR2 FQNEAQ (reference sequence). This chain's CDR3 is CASSLAGTSGSLETQYF. CDR3 bases: TGTGCCAGCAGCTTAGCTGGGACTAGCGGGAGCTTGGAGACCCAGTACTTC. The complete variable domain, with remaining parts taken from reference TRBV7-9 and TRBJ2-5, reads DTGVSQNPRHKITKRGQNVTFRCDPISEHNRLYWYRQTLGQGPEFLTYFQNEAQLEKSRLLSDRFSAERPKGSFSTLEIQRTEQGDSAMYLCASSLAGTSGSLETQYFGPGTRLLVL.

This clonotype was observed a handful of times. The chain combines TRBV4-1 with TRBJ2-7; TRBD1 matches 12 bases. J gave up 6 bases and V 3 bases, and 6 bases lay outside the gene matches. Looked up from germline, CDR1 is MGHRA and CDR2 is YSYEKL. The CDR3 is made up of 15 amino acids. Here the CDR3 reads CASSQPGQGAGEQYF. CDR3 bases: TGCGCCAGCAGCCAGCCGGGACAGGGGGCGGGCGAGCAGTACTTC.

The gene calls are TRBV7-9 and TRBJ1-1, with D perhaps TRBD1 (5 bases). Trimming removed 3 bases from V and 5 bases from J, with 16 bases in between. CDR3 length equals 15 residues. Germline V gives CDR1 SEHNR, CDR2 FQNEAQ (reference sequence). CDR3 protein: CASSLSRKQGTEAFF. The CDR3 DNA sequence: TGTGCCAGCAGCTTGAGTAGGAAGCAGGGTACTGAAGCTTTCTTT. Filled out from reference TRBV7-9 and TRBJ1-1, the complete variable domain reads DTGVSQNPRHKITKRGQNVTFRCDPISEHNRLYWYRQTLGQGPEFLTYFQNEAQLEKSRLLSDRFSAERPKGSFSTLEIQRTEQGDSAMYLCASSLSRKQGTEAFFGQGTRLTVV.

This chain joins TRBV15 and TRBJ2-4; 10 bases are a match to TRBD2. Germline CDR1 and CDR2: LNHNV and YYDKDF (reference sequence). Trimming cost V 1 base and J 8 bases; bases outside gene matches: 5. The CDR3 is made up of 15 amino acids. The CDR3 nucleotides are TGTGCCACCAGCAGAGCAGTAGCGGGAGGTTACATTCAGTACTTC. Its protein is CATSRAVAGGYIQYF.

A few counts support this clonotype. The chain couples TRBV28 to TRBJ1-2; tentatively, D is TRBD1 (5 bases). The CDR3 loop spans 12 amino acids. CDR1 and CDR2 (germline): MDHEN, SYDVKM. V was pared by 6 bases and J by 11 bases, with 16 bases between. In DNA form, the CDR3 reads TGTGCCAGCAGAAGAACAGCCGAGGGGTACACCTTC. Its protein product is CASRRTAEGYTF.

There are a few counts of this clonotype. The chain has TRBV13 and TRBJ2-3; tentative D call: TRBD1 (5 bases). The CDR3 is made up of 16 amino acids. Trimming took 2 bases from V and 1 from J, leaving 13 bases between them. Germline values: CDR1 PRHDT, CDR2 FYEKMQ (reference sequence). CDR3 sequence (DNA): TGTGCCAGCAGCTTATTTCAGGGTTTGGGCACAGATACGCAGTATTTT. Protein sequence: CASSLFQGLGTDTQYF. Variable domain in full (rest from reference TRBV13 and TRBJ2-3): AAGVIQSPRHLIKEKRETATLKCYPIPRHDTVYWYQQGPGQDPQFLISFYEKMQSDKGSIPDRFSAQQFSDYHSELNMSSLELGDSALYFCASSLFQGLGTDTQYFGPGTRLTVL.

V and J are TRBV13 and TRBJ1-5; D is ambiguous. Between the trimmed V and J ends, which lost 5 bases and 14 bases, there was a span of 19 bases. This CDR3 is built from 13 residues. Germline CDR1 is PRHDT and CDR2 is FYEKMQ (reference sequence). Written as DNA, the CDR3 is TGTGCCAGCAGCCCAATTTACGTGGTCGGAGAGCATTTT. Amino acid sequence: CASSPIYVVGEHF. Full variable domain (missing parts from reference TRBV13 and TRBJ1-5): AAGVIQSPRHLIKEKRETATLKCYPIPRHDTVYWYQQGPGQDPQFLISFYEKMQSDKGSIPDRFSAQQFSDYHSELNMSSLELGDSALYFCASSPIYVVGEHFGDGTRLSIL.

V is TRBV6-5 and J is TRBJ2-1, with 8 nucleotides matching TRBD1. CDR3 length: 17 residues. J lost 4 bases, V lost 0 bases, and 8 bases had no gene match. Germline CDR1 MNHEY, CDR2 SVGAGI. The CDR3 sequence: CASSYSAGTGYYNEQFF. For the CDR3, the DNA is TGTGCCAGCAGTTACTCCGCCGGGACAGGTTATTACAATGAGCAGTTCTTC.

This rearrangement joins TRBV20-1 to TRBJ2-1; D is unclear. CDR3 length: 13 residues. V was cut by 3 bases and J by 0 bases, with 6 bases left in between. CDR1 DFQATT and CDR2 SNEGSKA come from the germline V gene (reference sequence). Here the CDR3 reads CSARTDSYNEQFF. The DNA for the CDR3 is TGCAGTGCTAGGACGGACTCCTACAATGAGCAGTTCTTC.

The V and J genes are TRBV4-2 and TRBJ2-2; 7 bases line up with TRBD2. Germline V gene sequence: CDR1 LGHNA, CDR2 YNFKEQ. The CDR3 extends over 15 amino acids. The V segment lost 4 bases and the J segment 3 bases; nucleotides outside the gene matches: 5. This CDR3 reads CASSPGGSYTGELFF. In DNA, the CDR3 is TGTGCCAGCAGCCCCGGGGGGAGTTACACCGGGGAGCTGTTTTTT.

This clonotype was found a few times. The V and J genes are TRBV2 and TRBJ2-7; no reliable D call. Trimming cost V 2 bases and J 4 bases, with 27 bases left between them. CDR3 length: 19 residues. The germline V gene has CDR1 SNHLY and CDR2 FYNNEI. As DNA, the CDR3 is TGTGCCAGCAGTGAATCCCCCCAGGACCCGATAATATCGGTTTACGAGCAGTACTTC. As protein: CASSESPQDPIISVYEQYF.

This clonotype appeared a few times. The chain links TRBV14 to TRBJ1-1; possibly TRBD1 for D (6 bases). The CDR3 runs 16 residues. Germline lookup yields CDR1 SGHDN and CDR2 FVKESK. The germline V and J ends were trimmed by 1 base and 2 bases, with 14 bases remaining between them. Here the CDR3 reads CASSQAGRGYNTEAFF. For the CDR3, the DNA is TGTGCCAGCAGCCAAGCAGGCAGGGGTTATAACACTGAAGCTTTCTTT.

There are a few counts of this clonotype. The V gene is TRBV9, the J gene TRBJ2-1; 9 nucleotides align to TRBD1. The CDR3 length is 17 residues. V was pared by 3 bases and J by 6 bases, with 13 bases of the junction left unmatched. CDR1 is SGDLS, CDR2 YYNGEE, per germline. The CDR3 is CASSALVTTGGINEQFF. The CDR3 DNA is TGTGCCAGCAGCGCATTAGTCACGACAGGGGGGATCAATGAGCAGTTCTTC. The whole variable domain, filled in from reference TRBV9 and TRBJ2-1, reads DSGVTQTPKHLITATGQRVTLRCSPRSGDLSVYWYQQSLDQGLQFLIQYYNGEERAKGNILERFSAQQFPDLHSELNLSSLELGDSALYFCASSALVTTGGINEQFFGPGTRLTVL.

There are a few counts of this clonotype. This chain links TRBV12-3 or TRBV12-4 with TRBJ1-2, with D possibly TRBD1 on 5 matching bases. Trimming removed 6 bases from V and 0 bases from J, with 17 bases in between. This CDR3 region has 16 residues. For the CDR3, the DNA is TGTGCCAGCAGCTTCTGGGGGGGAAAAGCTAACTATGGCTACACCTTC. Protein sequence: CASSFWGGKANYGYTF.